A single T cell receptor beta chain is shown here with its context. At the DNA level, this CDR3 is encoded by other sequences in the same sample as well. Authors' data handling: By means of reference gene primer amplification, nucleated cell counts were estimated. Method: immunoSEQ multiplex PCR; TCRdb's copy keeps in-frame clones and lacks some. The DNA gave D and trimming, while V, J and clone size come from that table. The sample lists 300,000 to 400,000 clones, under 95% occurring once. This record comes from a study of blood T cell repertoires in COVID-19. The wider study: Both acute and convalescent COVID-19 samples were obtained from the United States, Italy and Spain. T cells, B-cell-depleted T cells, or PBMCs provided the cDNA or gDNA that served as material.

V lost 2 bases and J lost 7, with 5 bases in between. Germline V gene sequence: CDR1 MNHEY, CDR2 SVGEGT. This CDR3 spans 11 amino acids. V and J are TRBV6-2 or TRBV6-3 and TRBJ1-2, with no clear D. The sequence was collected from a woman younger than 35 who had recovered from COVID-19. The sequencing input was peripheral blood. The CDR3 DNA sequence: TGTGCCAGCAGTTACGGCTCTGGCTACACCTTC. Amino acid sequence: CASSYGSGYTF.